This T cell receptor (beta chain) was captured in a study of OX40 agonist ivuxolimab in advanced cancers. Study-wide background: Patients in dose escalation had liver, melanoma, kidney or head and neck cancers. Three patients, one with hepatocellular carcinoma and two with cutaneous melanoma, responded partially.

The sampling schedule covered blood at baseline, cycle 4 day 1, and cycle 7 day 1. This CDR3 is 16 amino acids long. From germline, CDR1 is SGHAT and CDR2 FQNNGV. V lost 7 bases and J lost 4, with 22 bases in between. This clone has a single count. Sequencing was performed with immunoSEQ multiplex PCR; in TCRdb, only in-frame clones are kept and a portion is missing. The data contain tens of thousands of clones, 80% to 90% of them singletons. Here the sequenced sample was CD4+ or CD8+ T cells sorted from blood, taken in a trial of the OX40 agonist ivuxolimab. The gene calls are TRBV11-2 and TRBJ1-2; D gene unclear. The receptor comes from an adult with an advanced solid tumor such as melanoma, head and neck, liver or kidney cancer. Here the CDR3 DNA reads TGTGCCAGCACCCCGTATTCGGCGGCGATAGCCTATGGCTACACCTTC. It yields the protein CASTPYSAAIAYGYTF.